Given below is one T cell receptor (beta chain) in context. Its target is not known. Libraries were prepared by immunoSEQ multiplex PCR; TCRdb keeps only in-frame clonotypes and omits some of them. The sample shows some 170,000 clones, about nine tenths of them seen only once. The data were obtained in a study of cytomegalovirus exposure and HLA in healthy donors. The CDR3 covers 13 residues. V dropped 6 bases and J dropped 4 bases, with 12 bases sitting between them. CDR1 is KGHSH, CDR2 LQKENI, per germline. Donors were drawn from the roughly 130-subject validation cohort, separate from the roughly 670-subject first cohort. Study results and limitations: In vitro checks showed that a few CMV-associated chains really do target CMV antigens. Some public TCRs appeared in many individuals, while most sequences were rare. The study designated over 150 TCR beta chains cytomegalovirus-associated.

This clonotype originated in a woman between 25 and 40 years old in good health and CMV-seronegative. Input material: PBMCs. This chain uses TRBV18 with TRBJ1-2; the D is unclear. CDR3 region: CASSPTDGYGYTF. The CDR3 bases are TGTGCCAGCTCCCCGACCGACGGCTATGGCTACACCTTC.